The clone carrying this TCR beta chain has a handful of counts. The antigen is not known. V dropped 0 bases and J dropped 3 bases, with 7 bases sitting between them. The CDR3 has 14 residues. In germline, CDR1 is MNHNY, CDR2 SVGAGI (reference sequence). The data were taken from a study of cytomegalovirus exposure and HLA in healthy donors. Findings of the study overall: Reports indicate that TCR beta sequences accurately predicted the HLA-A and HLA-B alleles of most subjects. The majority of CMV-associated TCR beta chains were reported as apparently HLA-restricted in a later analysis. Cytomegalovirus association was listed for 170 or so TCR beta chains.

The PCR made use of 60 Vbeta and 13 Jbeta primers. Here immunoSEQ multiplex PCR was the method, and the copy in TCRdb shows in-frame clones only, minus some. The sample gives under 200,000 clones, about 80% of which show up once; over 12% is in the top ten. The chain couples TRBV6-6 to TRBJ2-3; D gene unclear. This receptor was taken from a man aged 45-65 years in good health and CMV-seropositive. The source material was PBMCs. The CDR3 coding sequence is TGTGCCAGCAGTTACTCTCCTAGAACAGATACGCAGTATTTT. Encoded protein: CASSYSPRTDTQYF.